The 26 T cell receptor beta chains below were found in one sample sequenced in a study of blood T cell repertoires in COVID-19. The repertoire was sequenced with immunoSEQ multiplex PCR; TCRdb's copy has only in-frame clones and lacks some. This table holds 200,000 to 250,000 clones, around 84% found once. The sequenced sample was PBMCs or T cells enriched from blood (not recorded which). These TCRs come from a woman aged 40 to 50 who had recovered from COVID-19.

The chain recombines TRBV3-1 (or the pseudogene TRBV3-2) with TRBJ1-5, with D tentatively TRBD1 (5 bases). The CDR3 covers 13 residues. Trimming shortened V by 0 bases and J by 7 bases, and 7 bases separated the two germline ends. Germline CDR1 reads LGHDT; CDR2 reads YNNKEL (reference sequence). The CDR3 DNA reads as TGTGCCAGCAGCCAAGAAAGGGGACAGCCCCAGCATTTT. It is translated as CASSQERGQPQHF.

J is TRBJ2-3 and V is TRBV29-1; a possible D gene is TRBD1 (5 bases). CDR1 SQVTM and CDR2 ANQGSEA come from the germline V gene. Deletions cut 6 bases from V and 0 bases from J, with 13 bases between. This CDR3 is built from 14 residues. The CDR3 is CSVRQRSSTDTQYF. The DNA for the CDR3 is TGCAGCGTGAGACAGCGTTCTAGCACAGATACGCAGTATTTT.

V is TRBV21-1 and J is TRBJ2-3; the table's D call TRBD2 went unverified against the DNA. TRBV21-1 is shown as a pseudogene. This CDR3 comprises 15 residues. Written as DNA, the CDR3 is TGTGCCAGCAGCAAAGACCGGAGGACCACAGATACGCAGTATTTT. It encodes CASSKDRRTTDTQYF.

This chain links TRBV25-1 with TRBJ1-1; weak D call: TRBD1 (6 bases). CDR1 and CDR2 from the germline V gene are MGHDK and SYGVNS. V lost 1 base to trimming and J lost 4 bases, with 10 bases between them. The CDR3 extends over 14 amino acids. CDR3 in DNA: TGTGCCAGCAGTGAATCCCAGGGGAGCACTGAAGCTTTCTTT. Amino acids: CASSESQGSTEAFF. The whole variable domain, remainder taken from reference TRBV25-1 and TRBJ1-1, is EADIYQTPRYLVIGTGKKITLECSQTMGHDKMYWYQQDPGMELHLIHYSYGVNSTEKGDLSSESTVSRIRTEHFPLTLESARPSHTSQYLCASSESQGSTEAFFGQGTRLTVV.

The chain couples TRBV20-1 to TRBJ2-3, with no clear D. Between the trimmed V and J ends, which lost 3 bases and 3 bases, there was a span of 16 bases. From germline, CDR1 is DFQATT and CDR2 SNEGSKA (reference sequence). The CDR3 spans 15 residues. CDR3 amino acids: CSASLAPVWTDTQYF. CDR3 nucleotides: TGCAGTGCTAGTTTGGCCCCTGTTTGGACAGATACGCAGTATTTT.

Only one count was recorded for this clone. The chain employs TRBV3-1 (or the pseudogene TRBV3-2) and TRBJ1-2, with a tentative D call TRBD1 (5 bases). The CDR3 sequence is 14 residues long. V was cut by 4 bases and J by 4 bases, with 13 bases left in between. Germline V gene sequence: CDR1 LGHDT, CDR2 YNNKEL (reference sequence). CDR3 in DNA: TGTGCCAGCAGCCCACGGGGGATAGCCTATGGCTACACCTTC. This gives the protein CASSPRGIAYGYTF.

This clone was recorded once. The chain combines TRBV7-3 with TRBJ2-2, with D unclear. The V end lost 3 bases, the J end lost 2 bases, and 7 bases lay between the germline ends. Germline loops: CDR1 SGHTA, CDR2 FQGTGA. The CDR3 loop spans 14 amino acids. CDR3 DNA: TGTGCCAGCAGCTTGACACCCAACACCGGGGAGCTGTTTTTT. Translating gives CASSLTPNTGELFF.

This CDR3 is CASSGEGNTEAFF. The CDR3 DNA sequence: TGTGCCAGCAGCGGCGAGGGGAACACTGAAGCTTTCTTT. The chain is built from TRBV9 and TRBJ1-1; D unresolved. This CDR3 region has 13 residues. V shed 3 bases and J shed 1 base, with 7 bases lying between them. In germline, CDR1 is SGDLS, CDR2 YYNGEE. Full variable domain (outside the CDR3, taken from reference TRBV9 and TRBJ1-1): DSGVTQTPKHLITATGQRVTLRCSPRSGDLSVYWYQQSLDQGLQFLIQYYNGEERAKGNILERFSAQQFPDLHSELNLSSLELGDSALYFCASSGEGNTEAFFGQGTRLTVV.

The chain uses TRBV3-1 (or the pseudogene TRBV3-2) and TRBJ1-1, with D unclear. The CDR3 has 16 amino acids. CDR1 LGHDT and CDR2 YNNKEL come from the germline V gene (reference sequence). Trimming removed 3 bases from V and 2 bases from J, with 16 bases in between. The CDR3 coding sequence is TGTGCCAGCAGCCAGTTGGGCGGGCGGTTTAACACTGAAGCTTTCTTT. It codes for CASSQLGGRFNTEAFF.

The rearrangement joins TRBV28 to TRBJ1-3; D perhaps matches TRBD1 (5 bases). Germline-derived CDR1 and CDR2 are MDHEN and SYDVKM. CDR3 size: 15 residues. Trimming stripped 3 bases from V and 0 bases from J, with 9 bases between. The CDR3 DNA is TGTGCCAGCAGTTTTAGGGGCTTCTCTGGAAACACCATATATTTT. Translating gives CASSFRGFSGNTIYF.

In its sample, this clone was seen once. This chain links TRBV24-1 with TRBJ2-2; 7 nucleotides align to TRBD2. V trimming: 4 bases; J trimming: 6 bases; junction bases outside the gene matches: 10. The CDR3 extends over 16 amino acids. Germline CDR1 reads KGHDR; CDR2 reads SFDVKD. CDR3 sequence (DNA): TGTGCCACCAGTGACTTCCCTACTAGCGACGCCGGGGAGCTGTTTTTT. Translated: CATSDFPTSDAGELFF.

CDR3 coding DNA: TGTGCCAGCAGCTTCCTGACTACAGGGAGGGGCGGGGAGCTGTTTTTT. Translation: CASSFLTTGRGGELFF. The chain uses TRBV7-2 and TRBJ2-2; D may be TRBD2 (7 bases). Germline loops: CDR1 SGHTA, CDR2 FQGNSA. The V end lost 3 bases, the J end lost 7 bases, and 18 bases lay between the germline ends. The CDR3 covers 16 residues.

The chain couples TRBV6-5 to TRBJ1-1, with 8 bases matching TRBD1. The CDR3 is 13 amino acids. J was trimmed by 5 bases and V by 10 bases; bases with no gene match: 9. From germline, CDR1 is MNHEY and CDR2 SVGAGI. CDR3 residues: CATADRASTEAFF. CDR3 coding DNA: TGTGCCACCGCGGACAGGGCAAGTACTGAAGCTTTCTTT.

This chain uses TRBV30 with TRBJ2-1, with 13 bases aligning to TRBD2. The trim removed 2 bases at V and 9 bases at J, leaving 4 bases unmatched. Germline V lookup: CDR1 GTSNPN, CDR2 SVGIG (reference sequence). The CDR3 length is 14 residues. CDR3 coding DNA: TGTGCCTGGAGTATAGGACTAGCGGGAGTTGAGCAGTTCTTC. Translating gives CAWSIGLAGVEQFF.

V and J are TRBV27 and TRBJ1-4; D unclear. CDR1 is MNHEY and CDR2 is SMNVEV in the germline V gene (reference sequence). The V end was cut by 8 bases, the J end by 4 bases, with 5 bases between. This CDR3 region has 11 residues. The CDR3 sequence: CASGLNEKLFF. The CDR3, as DNA: TGTGCCAGCGGGCTTAATGAAAAACTGTTTTTT.

V gene TRBV3-1 (or the pseudogene TRBV3-2) combines with J gene TRBJ2-1; 9 bases match TRBD2. This CDR3 has 15 residues. J gave up 6 bases and V 1 base, and 4 bases lay outside the gene matches. Germline-derived CDR1 and CDR2 are LGHDT and YNNKEL (reference sequence). CDR3 DNA: TGTGCCAGCAGCCAAGGTATGCGGGAGGGCAATGAGCAGTTCTTC. This sequence encodes CASSQGMREGNEQFF.

The CDR3 sequence is CASSDLGTGYGYTF. The CDR3 region has the DNA TGTGCCAGCAGTGACCTAGGGACAGGATATGGCTACACCTTC. The chain joins TRBV2 to TRBJ1-2, with 8 bases that match TRBD1. V lost 3 bases to trimming and J lost 5 bases; unmatched junction nucleotides: 5. Germline V gene data show CDR1 as SNHLY and CDR2 as FYNNEI. The CDR3 contains 14 residues.

The chain has TRBV7-2 and TRBJ2-7; D possibly corresponds to TRBD2 (6 bases). Germline lookup yields CDR1 SGHTA and CDR2 FQGNSA. The V end was cut by 5 bases, the J end by 1 base, with 12 bases between. The CDR3 spans 14 residues. The CDR3 reads CASSGASASYEQYF. In DNA, the CDR3 is TGTGCCAGCAGCGGGGCTAGCGCGTCCTACGAGCAGTACTTC.

The V gene is TRBV27, the J gene TRBJ2-1; the match to TRBD2 covers 13 bases. The V and J ends lost 3 bases and 6 bases, in that order; junction bases with no gene match: 11. The CDR3 covers 18 residues. Germline CDR1 MNHEY, CDR2 SMNVEV (reference sequence). The CDR3 nucleotides are TGTGCCAGCAGTTTGGGACTAGCGGGACGGCCTAATTCCAATGAGCAGTTCTTC. Its protein product is CASSLGLAGRPNSNEQFF.

The genes are TRBV7-2 and TRBJ1-1, with 10 bases identical to TRBD1. CDR3 length equals 17 residues. V shed 2 bases, J shed 2 bases, and the junction held 8 bases outside the gene matches. The V gene's germline CDR1 is SGHTA and CDR2 FQGNSA. The CDR3 reads CASSLTGQGRRNTEAFF. Here the CDR3 DNA reads TGTGCCAGCAGCTTAACGGGACAGGGGAGGAGAAACACTGAAGCTTTCTTT.

This chain links TRBV19 with TRBJ1-4; TRBD1 matches at 9 bases. The CDR3 is 16 amino acids. Germline assignment: CDR1 LNHDA and CDR2 SQIVND (reference sequence). The junction had 12 bases not matched to a gene; V was cut back by 5 bases and J by 8 bases. CDR3 protein: CASSPLRDREREKLFF. The DNA of the CDR3 is TGTGCCAGTAGTCCGCTCCGGGACAGGGAAAGAGAAAAACTGTTTTTT. The full variable domain, rest sourced from reference TRBV19 and TRBJ1-4, is DGGITQSPKYLFRKEGQNVTLSCEQNLNHDAMYWYRQDPGQGLRLIYYSQIVNDFQKGDIAEGYSVSREKKESFPLTVTSAQKNPTAFYLCASSPLRDREREKLFFGSGTQLSVL.

This chain joins TRBV28 and TRBJ1-3; D might be TRBD1 (5 bases). The CDR3 sequence is 13 residues long. From germline, CDR1 is MDHEN and CDR2 SYDVKM. Between the trimmed V and J ends, which lost 6 bases and 6 bases, there was a span of 12 bases. The CDR3 region is CASSPTVTNTIYF. As DNA, the CDR3 is TGTGCCAGCAGCCCGACAGTAACAAACACCATATATTTT.

The chain couples TRBV7-2 to TRBJ1-5; D may be TRBD1 (5 bases). The length of the CDR3 is 15 residues. With 3 bases removed from V and 2 bases from J, the gap between germline ends came to 11 bases. CDR1 and CDR2 (germline): SGHTA, FQGNSA. Here the CDR3 DNA reads TGTGCCAGCAGCTTTCATGGGGGGGGCAATCAGCCCCAGCATTTT. It is translated as CASSFHGGGNQPQHF.

The chain is built from TRBV6-5 and TRBJ1-1; 8 positions match TRBD1. Germline V lookup: CDR1 MNHEY, CDR2 SVGAGI. With V trimmed by 6 bases and J by 5 bases, 5 bases remained unmatched. The CDR3 is 13 residues long. CDR3 bases: TGTGCCAGCAGACTGACAGGGGATACTGAAGCTTTCTTT. Translating it yields CASRLTGDTEAFF.

Many counts were recorded for this clone. This chain connects TRBV5-1 to TRBJ2-3; 9 nucleotides agree with TRBD1. This CDR3 is built from 16 residues. Germline V lookup: CDR1 SGHRS, CDR2 YFSETQ. Losses at the gene ends were 3 bases for V and 0 bases for J; bases not matched to a gene: 5. The chain's CDR3 is CASSSLDRGSTDTQYF. In nucleotides, the CDR3 is TGCGCCAGCAGCTCCCTGGACAGGGGAAGCACAGATACGCAGTATTTT.

This clone was counted a few times. The chain links TRBV29-1 to TRBJ1-1, with D unresolved. The germline CDR1 and CDR2 sequences are SQVTM and ANQGSEA. This CDR3 is 15 amino acids long. Trimming cost V 3 bases and J 2 bases, with 16 bases left between them. The CDR3 loop is CSVDGGLAVNTEAFF. The CDR3 DNA reads TGCAGCGTTGACGGAGGCTTAGCGGTTAACACTGAAGCTTTCTTT.